The 9 T cell receptor beta chains reported below all come from one sample, sequenced in a study of T cells in Graves' hyperthyroidism and ophthalmopathy. The investigators amplified TCR beta CDR3 regions from RNA transcripts. Researchers ran a first-round RT-PCR on the TCR CDR3 using the HTBI primer set. TCRdb re-analysed the multiplex PCR reads in MiXCR, keeping a single row per CDR3 protein. The sample consists of fewer than 350,000 distinct CDR3 sequences, about an eighth of them appearing once. The sample comprised blood. These receptors came from a woman aged 30 to 39 with Graves' hyperthyroidism that later progressed to Graves' ophthalmopathy.

A remark on this clonotype: Given a much more abundant clone one base away, this may be a read error. The chain recombines TRBV7-9 with TRBJ1-4, with D perhaps matching TRBD1 (6 bases). In germline, CDR1 is SEHNR, CDR2 FQNEAQ (reference sequence). CDR3 length: 15 residues. The CDR3 region has the DNA TGTGCCGGCAGCTCCAGGACAGCAATGGATGAAAAACTGTTTTTT. Translated, it gives CAGSSRTAMDEKLFF.

In this sample, this clonotype turned up many times. The V and J genes are TRBV18 and TRBJ1-1, with unresolved D. This CDR3 is 17 amino acids long. With 2 bases removed from V and 1 base from J, the gap between germline ends came to 17 bases. From germline, CDR1 is KGHSH and CDR2 LQKENI. CDR3 sequence: CASSPGPANIQNTEAFF. The DNA of the CDR3 is TGTGCCAGCTCACCAGGACCCGCCAACATTCAGAACACTGAAGCTTTCTTT.

J is TRBJ1-6 and V is TRBV25-1; 12 bases line up with TRBD1. The CDR3 is 17 residues long. With V trimmed by 6 bases and J by 2 bases, 5 bases remained unmatched. Germline CDR1 reads MGHDK; CDR2 reads SYGVNS. The CDR3 spells CASRGTGGDPYNSPLHF. CDR3 in DNA: TGTGCCAGCAGGGGGACAGGGGGCGACCCCTATAATTCACCCCTCCACTTT.

The chain joins TRBV12-3 or TRBV12-4 to TRBJ1-4, with a possible D match to TRBD1 (5 bases). The CDR3 contains 12 residues. Trimming cost V 6 bases and J 12 bases, with 14 bases left between them. The CDR3 coding sequence is TGTGCCAGCAGCAAAACCTGGGGGGAACTGTTTTTT. The encoded protein is CASSKTWGELFF.

This clonotype was detected only a few times. The chain combines TRBV6-2 or TRBV6-3 with TRBJ2-1; D gene uncertain. Trimming stripped 7 bases from V and 4 bases from J, with 11 bases between. Germline CDR1 MNHEY, CDR2 SVGEGT. The CDR3 runs 13 residues. In DNA form, the CDR3 reads TGTGCCAGCACCTTAGACGGTTACAATGAGCAGTTCTTC. It specifies CASTLDGYNEQFF.

This clonotype has only a few counts. The chain carries TRBV13 and TRBJ1-4; D unclear. CDR3 size: 14 residues. Looked up from germline, CDR1 is PRHDT and CDR2 is FYEKMQ (reference sequence). Between the trimmed V and J ends, which lost 5 bases and 4 bases, there was a span of 11 bases. In DNA, the CDR3 is TGTGCCAGCAGCCCTGGAGTCTTTAATGAAAAACTGTTTTTT. Translated, it gives CASSPGVFNEKLFF.

The table lists this clonotype with many counts. The genes are TRBV12-3 or TRBV12-4 and TRBJ2-3; D not certain. CDR3 length: 14 amino acids. The ends were cut back, 5 bases at V and 4 bases at J, with 13 bases in the middle. CDR3 residues: CASSSSVGPDTQYF. CDR3 nucleotides: TGTGCCAGCAGTAGCTCGGTAGGACCAGATACGCAGTATTTT.

This clonotype was found a few times. The CDR3 DNA sequence: TGTGCCAGCAGCCCTTTTGGGGGCGGCTACACCTTC. Translation: CASSPFGGGYTF. This chain joins TRBV5-5 and TRBJ1-2; weak D call: TRBD1 (6 bases). V shed 4 bases and J shed 8 bases, with 12 bases lying between them. The CDR3 is 12 amino acids. The germline V gene encodes CDR1 SGHKS and CDR2 YYEKEE (reference sequence).

The J gene is TRBJ2-2, the V gene TRBV19; no definite D call. This CDR3 contains 15 residues. CDR1 is LNHDA and CDR2 is SQIVND in the germline V gene (reference sequence). The V and J ends lost 3 bases and 0 bases respectively, with 8 bases between them. Here the CDR3 reads CASSMRQPNTGELFF. CDR3 bases: TGTGCCAGTAGTATGCGGCAGCCGAACACCGGGGAGCTGTTTTTT.